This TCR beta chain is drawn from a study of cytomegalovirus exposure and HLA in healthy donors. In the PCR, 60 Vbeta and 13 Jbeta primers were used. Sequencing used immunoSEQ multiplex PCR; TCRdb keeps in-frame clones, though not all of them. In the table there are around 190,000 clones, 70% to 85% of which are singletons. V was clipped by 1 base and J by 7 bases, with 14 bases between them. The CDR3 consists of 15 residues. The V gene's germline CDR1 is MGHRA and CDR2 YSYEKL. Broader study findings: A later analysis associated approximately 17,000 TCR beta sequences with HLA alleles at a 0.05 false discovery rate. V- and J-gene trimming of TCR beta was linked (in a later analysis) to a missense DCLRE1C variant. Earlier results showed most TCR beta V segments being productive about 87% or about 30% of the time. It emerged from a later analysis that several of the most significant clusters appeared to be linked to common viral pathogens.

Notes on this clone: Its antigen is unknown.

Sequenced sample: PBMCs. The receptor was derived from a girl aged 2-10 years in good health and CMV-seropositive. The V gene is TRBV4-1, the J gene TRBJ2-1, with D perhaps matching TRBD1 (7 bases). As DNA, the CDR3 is TGCGCCAGCAGCCAAGCCGCAGGGGGAGGTAATGAGCAGTTCTTC. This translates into CASSQAAGGGNEQFF.